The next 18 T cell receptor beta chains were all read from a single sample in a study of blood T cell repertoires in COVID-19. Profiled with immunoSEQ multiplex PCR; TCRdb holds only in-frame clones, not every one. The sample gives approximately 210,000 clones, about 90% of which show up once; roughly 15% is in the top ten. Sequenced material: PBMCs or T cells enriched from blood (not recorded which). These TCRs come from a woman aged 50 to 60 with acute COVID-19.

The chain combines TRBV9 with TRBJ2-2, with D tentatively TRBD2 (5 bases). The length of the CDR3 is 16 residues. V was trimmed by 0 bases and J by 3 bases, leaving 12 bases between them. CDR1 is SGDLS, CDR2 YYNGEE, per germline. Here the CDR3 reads CASSVGRGSDTGELFF. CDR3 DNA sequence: TGTGCCAGCAGCGTAGGGAGAGGGAGCGACACCGGGGAGCTGTTTTTT.

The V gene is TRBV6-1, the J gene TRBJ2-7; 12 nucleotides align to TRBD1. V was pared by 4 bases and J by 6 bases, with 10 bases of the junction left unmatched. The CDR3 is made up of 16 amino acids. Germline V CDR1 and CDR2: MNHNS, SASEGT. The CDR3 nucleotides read TGTGCCAGCAGTGCAGGGGGGGGACAGGGGGCCCGCGAGCAGTACTTC. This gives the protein CASSAGGGQGAREQYF.

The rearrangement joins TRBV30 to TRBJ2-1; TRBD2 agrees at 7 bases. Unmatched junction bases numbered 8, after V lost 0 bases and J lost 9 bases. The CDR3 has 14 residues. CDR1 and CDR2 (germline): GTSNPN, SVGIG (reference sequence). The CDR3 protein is CAWSVGLVNAEQFF. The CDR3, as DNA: TGTGCCTGGAGTGTTGGACTAGTCAACGCTGAGCAGTTCTTC.

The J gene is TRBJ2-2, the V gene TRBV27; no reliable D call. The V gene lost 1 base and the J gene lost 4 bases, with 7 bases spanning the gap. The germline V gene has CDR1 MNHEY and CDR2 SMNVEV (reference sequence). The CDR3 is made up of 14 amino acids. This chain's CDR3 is CASSLWLSTGELFF. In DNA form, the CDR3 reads TGTGCCAGCAGTTTATGGTTGAGCACCGGGGAGCTGTTTTTT.

CDR3 sequence: CASSLTGVTEQYF. The CDR3 nucleotides are TGTGCCAGCAGCTTAACGGGAGTCACCGAGCAGTACTTC. The chain combines TRBV7-3 with TRBJ2-7; D is possibly TRBD2 (5 bases). The CDR3 is 13 residues long. The V gene's germline CDR1 is SGHTA and CDR2 FQGTGA. The ends were cut back, 0 bases at V and 6 bases at J, with 9 bases in the middle.

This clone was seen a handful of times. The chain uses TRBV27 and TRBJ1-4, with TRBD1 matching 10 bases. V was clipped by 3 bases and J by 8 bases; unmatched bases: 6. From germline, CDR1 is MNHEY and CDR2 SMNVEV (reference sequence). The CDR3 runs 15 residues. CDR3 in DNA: TGTGCCAGCAGTTTGGCCGGGACAGGGGCCGAAAAACTGTTTTTT. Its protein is CASSLAGTGAEKLFF. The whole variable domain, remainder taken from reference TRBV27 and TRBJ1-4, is EAQVTQNPRYLITVTGKKLTVTCSQNMNHEYMSWYRQDPGLGLRQIYYSMNVEVTDKGDVPEGYKVSRKEKRNFPLILESPSPNQTSLYFCASSLAGTGAEKLFFGSGTQLSVL.

In DNA, the CDR3 is TGTGCCAGCAGCTTACCCCCACAACAGGGAAATGAGCAGTTCTTC. This encodes CASSLPPQQGNEQFF. The gene calls are TRBV7-9 and TRBJ2-1, with TRBD1 as a possible D gene (6 bases). The length of the CDR3 is 15 residues. V lost 2 bases, J lost 7 bases, and 15 bases lay in between. Germline-derived CDR1 and CDR2 are SEHNR and FQNEAQ (reference sequence).

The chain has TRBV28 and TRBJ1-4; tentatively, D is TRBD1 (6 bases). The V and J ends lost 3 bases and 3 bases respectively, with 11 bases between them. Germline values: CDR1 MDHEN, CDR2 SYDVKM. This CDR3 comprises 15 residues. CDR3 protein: CASSLGGPSNEKLFF. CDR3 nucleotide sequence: TGTGCCAGCAGTTTGGGGGGGCCCTCTAATGAAAAACTGTTTTTT.

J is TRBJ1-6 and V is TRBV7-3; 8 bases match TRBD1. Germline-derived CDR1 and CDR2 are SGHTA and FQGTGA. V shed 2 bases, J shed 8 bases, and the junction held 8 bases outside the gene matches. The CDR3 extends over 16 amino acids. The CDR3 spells CASSLGGDRPDSPLHF. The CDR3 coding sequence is TGTGCCAGCAGCTTAGGGGGGGACAGGCCGGATTCACCCCTCCACTTT.

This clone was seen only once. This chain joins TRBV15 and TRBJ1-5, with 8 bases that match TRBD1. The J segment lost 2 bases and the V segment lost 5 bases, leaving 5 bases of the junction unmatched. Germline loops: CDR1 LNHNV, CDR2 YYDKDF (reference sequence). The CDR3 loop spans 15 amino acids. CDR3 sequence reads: CATSYGQGGNQPQHF. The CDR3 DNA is TGTGCCACCAGCTATGGACAGGGCGGCAATCAGCCCCAGCATTTT.

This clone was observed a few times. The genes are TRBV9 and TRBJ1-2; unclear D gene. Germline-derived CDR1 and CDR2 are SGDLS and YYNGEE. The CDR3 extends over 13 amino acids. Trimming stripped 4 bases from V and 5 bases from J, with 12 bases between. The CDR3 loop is CASSPSSEYGYTF. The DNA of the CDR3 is TGTGCCAGCAGCCCCAGTTCGGAGTATGGCTACACCTTC.

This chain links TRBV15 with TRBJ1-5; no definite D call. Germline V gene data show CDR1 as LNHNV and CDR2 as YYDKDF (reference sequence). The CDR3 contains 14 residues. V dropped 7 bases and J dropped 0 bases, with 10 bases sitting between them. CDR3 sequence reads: CATKGRNSNQPQHF. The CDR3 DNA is TGTGCCACCAAAGGCAGGAATAGCAATCAGCCCCAGCATTTT.

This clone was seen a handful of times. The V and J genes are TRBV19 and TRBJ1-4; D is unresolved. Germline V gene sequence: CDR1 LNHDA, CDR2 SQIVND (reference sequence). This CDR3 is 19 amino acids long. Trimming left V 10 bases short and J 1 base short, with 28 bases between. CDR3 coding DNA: TGTGCCAATGGGCCCGACCTCCTGTCCCCTCCGAAAACTAATGAAAAACTGTTTTTT. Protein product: CANGPDLLSPPKTNEKLFF.

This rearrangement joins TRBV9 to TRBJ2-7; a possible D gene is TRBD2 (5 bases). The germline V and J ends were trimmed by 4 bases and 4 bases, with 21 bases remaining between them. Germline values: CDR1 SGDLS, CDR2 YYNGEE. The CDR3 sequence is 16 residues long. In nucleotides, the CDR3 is TGTGCCAGCAGCTTGTTTGGACTCCCTCGGACTTACGAGCAGTACTTC. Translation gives CASSLFGLPRTYEQYF. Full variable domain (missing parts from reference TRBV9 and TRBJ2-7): DSGVTQTPKHLITATGQRVTLRCSPRSGDLSVYWYQQSLDQGLQFLIQYYNGEERAKGNILERFSAQQFPDLHSELNLSSLELGDSALYFCASSLFGLPRTYEQYFGPGTRLTVT.

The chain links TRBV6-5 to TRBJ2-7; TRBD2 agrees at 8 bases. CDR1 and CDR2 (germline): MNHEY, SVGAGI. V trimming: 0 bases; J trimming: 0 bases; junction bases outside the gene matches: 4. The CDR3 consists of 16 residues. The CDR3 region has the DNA TGTGCCAGCAGTTACTCTATGGCGGGAGGCTCCTACGAGCAGTACTTC. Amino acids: CASSYSMAGGSYEQYF.

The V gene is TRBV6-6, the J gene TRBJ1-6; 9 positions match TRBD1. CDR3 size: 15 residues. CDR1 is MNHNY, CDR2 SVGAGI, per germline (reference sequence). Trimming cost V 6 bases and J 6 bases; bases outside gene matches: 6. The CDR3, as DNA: TGTGCCAGCAGAAACGGACAGGGGAGTAATTCACCCCTCCACTTT. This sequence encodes CASRNGQGSNSPLHF.

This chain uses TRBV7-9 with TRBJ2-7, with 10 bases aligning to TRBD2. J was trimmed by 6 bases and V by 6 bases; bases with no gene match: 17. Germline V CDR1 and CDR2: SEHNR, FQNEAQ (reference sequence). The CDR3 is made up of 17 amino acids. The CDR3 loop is CASSPSGSSGGAGEQYF. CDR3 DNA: TGTGCCAGCAGTCCTAGCGGGAGTAGTGGTGGGGCTGGCGAGCAGTACTTC.

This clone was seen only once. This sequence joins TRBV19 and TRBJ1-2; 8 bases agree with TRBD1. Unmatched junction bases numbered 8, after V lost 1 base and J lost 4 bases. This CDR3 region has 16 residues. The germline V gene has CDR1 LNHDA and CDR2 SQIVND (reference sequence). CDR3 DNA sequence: TGTGCCAGTAGTATAGGGACAGGGCCCGACCCCTATGGCTACACCTTC. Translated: CASSIGTGPDPYGYTF.